This TCR beta chain was recovered during a study of cytomegalovirus exposure and HLA in healthy donors. Overall study findings and caveats: Further analysis was carried out later, and it showed several of the most significant clusters appearing linked to common viral pathogens.

Trimming removed 5 bases from V and 4 bases from J; junction bases left unmatched: 6. The CDR3 consists of 16 residues. The germline V gene encodes CDR1 ENHRY and CDR2 SYGVKD. Amplification used 60 Vbeta primers and 13 Jbeta primers. TCRdb's copy holds only in-frame clones and misses some; the assay was immunoSEQ multiplex PCR. The data show roughly 130,000 clones, roughly 74% seen once. In regard to this clone: Its specificity is unknown.

The source of this sequence is a woman aged 45-65 years in good health and CMV-seropositive. The material sequenced was PBMCs. The chain uses TRBV10-3 and TRBJ2-1; 12 nucleotides align to TRBD2. CDR3 coding DNA: TGTGCCATCAGTCCTAGCGGGGGGGTCTATTACAATGAGCAGTTCTTC. It translates to CAISPSGGVYYNEQFF.